This note documents a single TCR beta chain sequence. Germline V CDR1 and CDR2: SGDLS, YYNGEE. The CDR3 runs to 18 residues. The V segment lost 2 bases and the J segment 3 bases; nucleotides outside the gene matches: 15. A second about 7 to 12 cycle PCR used barcoded and J-beta primers. Each cDNA molecule carried a tag from a template-switch adaptor that contained 12 random nucleotides. MiXCR, applied by TCRdb to the 5' RACE reads, yields one record per CDR3 protein. Found here are hundreds of thousands of distinct CDR3 sequences, around 36% of them singletons; the top ten hold 10% to 15%. The data derive from a study of blood T cells in healthy people across ages. Study in general: About one barcoded beta molecule was captured per two T cells (by template switching).

Sequencing used blood. The V gene is TRBV9, the J gene TRBJ1-1; the match to TRBD1 covers 8 bases. This sequence was found in a man between 18 and 35 years old in good health. The CDR3 DNA follows: TGTGCCAGCAGCGTCGGTGCGTGGGCAGGGGGCCTGTACACTGAAGCTTTCTTT. Protein product: CASSVGAWAGGLYTEAFF.